The clone carrying this T cell receptor beta chain was seen only once. This sample was included in a study of blood T cell repertoires in COVID-19. Looking at the study overall: Samples taken during acute and convalescent COVID-19 were collected in the United States, Italy and Spain. PBMCs, B-cell-depleted T cells, or T cells provided the cDNA or gDNA that made up the material.

V was pared by 5 bases and J by 4 bases, with 2 bases of the junction left unmatched. Germline V gene lookup returns CDR1 LNHDA and CDR2 SQIVND (reference sequence). The CDR3 length is 13 residues. Per the authors' pipeline: For nucleated cells, counts were estimated from reference gene primer amplification. Profiled with immunoSEQ multiplex PCR; TCRdb holds only in-frame clones, not every one. V, J and clone size derive from that table, while D and trimming were established from the DNA sequence. The table shows over 120,000 clones, with over 80% occurring only once. J is TRBJ1-1 and V is TRBV19; 9 nucleotides match TRBD1. Specimen: peripheral blood. This TCR derives from a man aged 50-60 years who had recovered from COVID-19. DNA for the CDR3: TGTGCCAGTAGTGCGACAGGGGGCACTGAAGCTTTCTTT. The encoded protein is CASSATGGTEAFF.